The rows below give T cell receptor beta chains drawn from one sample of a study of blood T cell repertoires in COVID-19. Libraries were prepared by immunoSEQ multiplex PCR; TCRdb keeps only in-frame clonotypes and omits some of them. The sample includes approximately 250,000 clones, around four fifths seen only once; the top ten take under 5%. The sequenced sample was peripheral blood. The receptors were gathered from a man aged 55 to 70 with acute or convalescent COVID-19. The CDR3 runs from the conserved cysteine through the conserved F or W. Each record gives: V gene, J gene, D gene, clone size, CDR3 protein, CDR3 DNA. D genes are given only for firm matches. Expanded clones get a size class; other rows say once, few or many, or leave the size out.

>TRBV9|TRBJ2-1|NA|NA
CASSVVPSPPYNEQFF
TGTGCCAGCAGCGTCGTTCCCTCCCCCCCCTACAATGAGCAGTTCTTC
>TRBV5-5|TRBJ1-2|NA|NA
CASSPLRGEGYTF
TGTGCCAGCAGCCCTCTCCGGGGGGAAGGCTACACCTTC
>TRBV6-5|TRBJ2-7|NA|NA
CASSYSPGRSYEQYF
TGTGCCAGCAGTTACTCGCCGGGAAGATCCTACGAGCAGTACTTC
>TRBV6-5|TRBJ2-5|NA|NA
CASNVGETQYF
TGTGCCAGCAACGTTGGCGAGACCCAGTACTTC
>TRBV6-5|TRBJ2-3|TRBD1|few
CASSWDRRTDTQYF
TGTGCCAGCAGTTGGGACAGACGCACAGATACGCAGTATTTT
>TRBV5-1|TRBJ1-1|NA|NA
CASSLGMTLNTEAFF
TGCGCCAGCAGCTTGGGAATGACTCTGAACACTGAAGCTTTCTTT
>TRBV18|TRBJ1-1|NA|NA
CASSYTTGTANTEAFF
TGTGCCAGCTCATATACCACCGGGACTGCGAACACTGAAGCTTTCTTT
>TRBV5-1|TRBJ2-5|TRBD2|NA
CASSLREGHETQYF
TGCGCCAGCAGCTTACGGGAGGGCCACGAGACCCAGTACTTC
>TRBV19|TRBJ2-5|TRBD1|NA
CASSISLTGSETQYF
TGTGCCAGTAGTATCAGTCTGACAGGGTCAGAGACCCAGTACTTC
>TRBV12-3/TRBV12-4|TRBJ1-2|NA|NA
CASSFMGAYGYTF
TGTGCCAGCAGTTTCATGGGGGCCTATGGCTACACCTTC
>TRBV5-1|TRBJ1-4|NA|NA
CASSLSGVNEKLFF
TGCGCCAGCAGCTTATCGGGGGTTAATGAAAAACTGTTTTTT
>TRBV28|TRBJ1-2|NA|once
CASRTPNYGYTF
TGTGCCAGCAGGACACCAAACTATGGCTACACCTTC
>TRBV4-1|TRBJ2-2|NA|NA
CASSPSSDTGELFF
TGCGCCAGCAGTCCCTCGTCGGACACCGGGGAGCTGTTTTTT
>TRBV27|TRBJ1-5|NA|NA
CASSLQVEQPQHF
TGTGCCAGCAGTCTCCAGGTAGAGCAGCCCCAGCATTTT
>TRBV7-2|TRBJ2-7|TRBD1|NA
CASSSSTGGSYEQYF
TGTGCCAGCAGCTCCTCGACAGGGGGCTCCTACGAGCAGTACTTC
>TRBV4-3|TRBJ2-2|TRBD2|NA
CASSQDQGLAGDTGELFF
TGCGCCAGCAGCCAAGATCAGGGACTAGCGGGAGACACCGGGGAGCTGTTTTTT
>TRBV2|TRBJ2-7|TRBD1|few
CASLRDRSFYEQYF
TGTGCCAGCCTGAGGGACAGGAGCTTTTACGAGCAGTACTTC
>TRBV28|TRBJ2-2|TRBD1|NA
CASRSGTGVPGELFF
TGTGCCAGCAGATCCGGGACAGGGGTCCCCGGGGAGCTGTTTTTT
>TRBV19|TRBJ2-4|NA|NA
CASSPAGTRLPNIQYF
TGTGCCAGTAGTCCCGCGGGGACCAGGTTGCCAAACATTCAGTACTTC
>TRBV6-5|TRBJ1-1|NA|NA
CASGRAGNTEAFF
TGTGCCAGCGGTAGAGCAGGGAACACTGAAGCTTTCTTT
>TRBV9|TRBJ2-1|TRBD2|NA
CASSVHLAVHLDEQFF
TGTGCCAGCAGCGTACACCTAGCGGTCCATCTGGATGAGCAGTTCTTC
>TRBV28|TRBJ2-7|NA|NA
CASSLWGALVYEQYF
TGTGCCAGCAGTTTATGGGGGGCGCTGGTCTACGAGCAGTACTTC
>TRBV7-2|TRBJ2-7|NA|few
CASSLQGSEQYF
TGTGCCAGCAGCTTACAGGGAAGCGAGCAGTACTTC
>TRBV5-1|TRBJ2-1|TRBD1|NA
CASSSNRGGSSYNEQFF
TGCGCCAGCAGCTCAAACAGGGGTGGGAGCTCCTACAATGAGCAGTTCTTC
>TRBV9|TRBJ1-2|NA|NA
CASSVGGTGSYGYTF
TGTGCCAGCAGCGTAGGGGGCACTGGATCTTATGGCTACACCTTC
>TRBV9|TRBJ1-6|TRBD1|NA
CASSVEGALDSPLHF
TGTGCCAGCAGCGTAGAGGGGGCTCTGGATTCACCCCTCCACTTT
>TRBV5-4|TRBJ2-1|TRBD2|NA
CASSTLAGGPLFYNEQFF
TGTGCCAGCAGCACCCTAGCGGGAGGCCCCCTTTTCTACAATGAGCAGTTCTTC
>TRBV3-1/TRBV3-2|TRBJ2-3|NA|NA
CASSPTRAPTDTQYF
TGTGCCAGCAGCCCAACTAGGGCCCCCACAGATACGCAGTATTTT